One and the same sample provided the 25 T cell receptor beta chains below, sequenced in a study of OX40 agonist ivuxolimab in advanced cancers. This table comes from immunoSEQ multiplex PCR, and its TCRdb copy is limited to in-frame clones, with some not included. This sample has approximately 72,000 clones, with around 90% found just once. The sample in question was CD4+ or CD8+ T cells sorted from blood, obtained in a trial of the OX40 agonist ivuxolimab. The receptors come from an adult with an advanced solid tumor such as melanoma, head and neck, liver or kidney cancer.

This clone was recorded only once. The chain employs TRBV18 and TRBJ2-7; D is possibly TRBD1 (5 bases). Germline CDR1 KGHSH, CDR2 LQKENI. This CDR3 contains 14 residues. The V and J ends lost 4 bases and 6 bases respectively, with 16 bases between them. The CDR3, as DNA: TGTGCCAGCTCACAGAGTCGAGACAGCAGCGAGCAGTACTTC. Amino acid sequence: CASSQSRDSSEQYF.

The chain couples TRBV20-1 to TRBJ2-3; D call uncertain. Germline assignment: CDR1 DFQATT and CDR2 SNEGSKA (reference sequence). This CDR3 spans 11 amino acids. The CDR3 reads CSRPLADTQYF. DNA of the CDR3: TGCTCTCGACCCTTGGCAGATACGCAGTATTTT.

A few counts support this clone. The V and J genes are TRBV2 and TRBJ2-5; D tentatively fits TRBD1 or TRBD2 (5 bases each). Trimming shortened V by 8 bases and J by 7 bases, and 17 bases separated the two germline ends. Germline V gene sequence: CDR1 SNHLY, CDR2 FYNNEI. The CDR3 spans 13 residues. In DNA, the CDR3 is TGTGCCAGCCGCAGATTGGGGGAAGGGACCCAGTACTTC. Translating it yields CASRRLGEGTQYF.

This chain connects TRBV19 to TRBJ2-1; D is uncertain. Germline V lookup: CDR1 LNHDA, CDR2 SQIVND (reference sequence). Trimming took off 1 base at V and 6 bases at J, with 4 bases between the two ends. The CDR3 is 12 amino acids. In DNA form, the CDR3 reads TGTGCCAGTAGTATAGCCGGCAATGAGCAGTTCTTC. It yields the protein CASSIAGNEQFF.

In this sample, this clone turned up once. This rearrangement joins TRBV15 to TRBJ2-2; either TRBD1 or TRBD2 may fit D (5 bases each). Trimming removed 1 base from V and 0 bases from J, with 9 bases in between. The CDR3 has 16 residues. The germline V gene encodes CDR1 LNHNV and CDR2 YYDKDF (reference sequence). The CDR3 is CATSRVGGPNTGELFF. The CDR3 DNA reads TGTGCCACCAGCAGAGTTGGGGGTCCGAACACCGGGGAGCTGTTTTTT.

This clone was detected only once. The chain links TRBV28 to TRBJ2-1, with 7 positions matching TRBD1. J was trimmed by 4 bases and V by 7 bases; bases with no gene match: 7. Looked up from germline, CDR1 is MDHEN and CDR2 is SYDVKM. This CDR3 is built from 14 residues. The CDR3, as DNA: TGTGCCAGCACCCCGGGACAGAAATACAATGAGCAGTTCTTC. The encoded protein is CASTPGQKYNEQFF.

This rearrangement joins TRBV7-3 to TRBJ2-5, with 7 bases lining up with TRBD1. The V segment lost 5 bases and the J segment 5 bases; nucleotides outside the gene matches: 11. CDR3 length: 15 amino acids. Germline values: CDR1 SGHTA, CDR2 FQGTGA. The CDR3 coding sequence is TGTGCCAGCAGCCATACACAGGGGCAAGGGGAGACCCAGTACTTC. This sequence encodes CASSHTQGQGETQYF.

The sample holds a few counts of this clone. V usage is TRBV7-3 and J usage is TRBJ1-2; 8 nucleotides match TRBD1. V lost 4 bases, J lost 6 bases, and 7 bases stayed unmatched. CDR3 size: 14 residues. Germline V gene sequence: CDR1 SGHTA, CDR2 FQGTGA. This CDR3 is CASSSSDRADGYTF. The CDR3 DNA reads TGTGCCAGCAGCTCCTCGGACAGGGCCGATGGCTACACCTTC.

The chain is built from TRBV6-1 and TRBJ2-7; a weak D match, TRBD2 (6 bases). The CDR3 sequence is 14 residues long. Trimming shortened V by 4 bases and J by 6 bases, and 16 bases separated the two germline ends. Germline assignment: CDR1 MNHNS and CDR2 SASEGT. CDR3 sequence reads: CASSGGVAEGEQYF. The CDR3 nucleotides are TGTGCCAGCAGTGGCGGAGTAGCGGAGGGCGAGCAGTACTTC.

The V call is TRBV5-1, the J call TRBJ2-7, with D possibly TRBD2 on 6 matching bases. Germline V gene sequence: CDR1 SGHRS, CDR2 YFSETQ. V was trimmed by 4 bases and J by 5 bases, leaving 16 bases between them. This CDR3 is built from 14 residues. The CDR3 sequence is CASSPTRRADEQYF. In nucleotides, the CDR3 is TGCGCCAGCAGCCCGACGAGGAGGGCCGACGAGCAGTACTTC.

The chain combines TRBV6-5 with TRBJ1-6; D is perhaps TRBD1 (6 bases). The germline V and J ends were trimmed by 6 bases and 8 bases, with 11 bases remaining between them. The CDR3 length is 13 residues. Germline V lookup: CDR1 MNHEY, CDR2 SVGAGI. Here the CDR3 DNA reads TGTGCCAGCAGCCTGGACAGTGATTCACCCCTCCACTTT. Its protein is CASSLDSDSPLHF.

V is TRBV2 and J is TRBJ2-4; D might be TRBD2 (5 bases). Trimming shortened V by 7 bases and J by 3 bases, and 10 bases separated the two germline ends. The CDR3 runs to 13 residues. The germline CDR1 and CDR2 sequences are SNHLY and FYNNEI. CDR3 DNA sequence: TGTGCCAGCAACGACGGACTCAAAAACATTCAGTACTTC. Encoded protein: CASNDGLKNIQYF.

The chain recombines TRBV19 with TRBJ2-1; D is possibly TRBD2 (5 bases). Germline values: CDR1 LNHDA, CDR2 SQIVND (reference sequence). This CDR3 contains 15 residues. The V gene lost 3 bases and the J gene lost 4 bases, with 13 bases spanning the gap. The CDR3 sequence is CASSMGGLVYNEQFF. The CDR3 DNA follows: TGTGCCAGTAGTATGGGCGGGCTAGTATACAATGAGCAGTTCTTC.

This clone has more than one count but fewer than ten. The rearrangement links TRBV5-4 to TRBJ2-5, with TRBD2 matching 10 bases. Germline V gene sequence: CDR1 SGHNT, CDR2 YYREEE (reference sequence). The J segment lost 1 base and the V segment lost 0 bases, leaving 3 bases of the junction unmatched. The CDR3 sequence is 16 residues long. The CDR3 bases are TGTGCCAGCAGCTTGGTACTAGCGGGGTTCCAAGAGACCCAGTACTTC. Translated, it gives CASSLVLAGFQETQYF. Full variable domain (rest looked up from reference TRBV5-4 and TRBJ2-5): ETGVTQSPTHLIKTRGQQVTLRCSSQSGHNTVSWYQQALGQGPQFIFQYYREEENGRGNFPPRFSGLQFPNYSSELNVNALELDDSALYLCASSLVLAGFQETQYFGPGTRLLVL.

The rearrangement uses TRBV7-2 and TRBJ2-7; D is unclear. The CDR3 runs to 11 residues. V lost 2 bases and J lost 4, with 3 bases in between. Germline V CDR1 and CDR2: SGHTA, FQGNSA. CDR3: CASSLSYEQYF. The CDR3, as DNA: TGTGCCAGCAGCTTAAGTTACGAGCAGTACTTC.

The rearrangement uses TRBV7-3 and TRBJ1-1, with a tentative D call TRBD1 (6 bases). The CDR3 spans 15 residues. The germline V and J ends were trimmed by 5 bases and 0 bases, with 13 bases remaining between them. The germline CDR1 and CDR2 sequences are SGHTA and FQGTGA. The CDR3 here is CASSPAGHLNTEAFF. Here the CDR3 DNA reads TGTGCCAGCAGCCCGGCGGGACACTTGAACACTGAAGCTTTCTTT.

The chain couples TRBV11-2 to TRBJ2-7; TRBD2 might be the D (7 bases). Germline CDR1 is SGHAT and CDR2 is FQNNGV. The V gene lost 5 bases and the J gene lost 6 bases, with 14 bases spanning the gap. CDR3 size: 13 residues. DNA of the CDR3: TGTGCCAGCAGCCGAGGAGGGGGGGTCGAGCAGTACTTC. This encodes CASSRGGGVEQYF.

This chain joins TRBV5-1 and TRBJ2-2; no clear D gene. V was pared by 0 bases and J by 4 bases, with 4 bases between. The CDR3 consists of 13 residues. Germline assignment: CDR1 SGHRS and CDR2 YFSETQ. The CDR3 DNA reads TGCGCCAGCAGCTTGGACGGCACCGGGGAGCTGTTTTTT. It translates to CASSLDGTGELFF. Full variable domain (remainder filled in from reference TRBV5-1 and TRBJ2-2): KAGVTQTPRYLIKTRGQQVTLSCSPISGHRSVSWYQQTPGQGLQFLFEYFSETQRNKGNFPGRFSGRQFSNSRSEMNVSTLELGDSALYLCASSLDGTGELFFGEGSRLTVL.

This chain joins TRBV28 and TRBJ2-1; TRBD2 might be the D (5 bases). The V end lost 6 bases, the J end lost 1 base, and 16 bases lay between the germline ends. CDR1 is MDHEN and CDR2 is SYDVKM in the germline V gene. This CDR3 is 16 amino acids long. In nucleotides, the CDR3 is TGTGCCAGCAGCTATCCGGACTCCTTTTCCTACAATGAGCAGTTCTTC. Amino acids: CASSYPDSFSYNEQFF.

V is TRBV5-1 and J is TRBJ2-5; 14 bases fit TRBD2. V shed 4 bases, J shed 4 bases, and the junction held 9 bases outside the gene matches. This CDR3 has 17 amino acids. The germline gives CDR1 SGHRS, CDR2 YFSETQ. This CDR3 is CASSQGTSGGFRETQYF. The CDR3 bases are TGCGCCAGCAGCCAAGGGACTAGCGGGGGATTCCGAGAGACCCAGTACTTC.

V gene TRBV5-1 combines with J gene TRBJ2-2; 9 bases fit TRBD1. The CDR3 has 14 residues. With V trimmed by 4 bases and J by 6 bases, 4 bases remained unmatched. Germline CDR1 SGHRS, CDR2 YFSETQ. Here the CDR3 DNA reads TGCGCCAGCAGCCAAACAGGGGGCCCCGGGGAGCTGTTTTTT. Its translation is CASSQTGGPGELFF.

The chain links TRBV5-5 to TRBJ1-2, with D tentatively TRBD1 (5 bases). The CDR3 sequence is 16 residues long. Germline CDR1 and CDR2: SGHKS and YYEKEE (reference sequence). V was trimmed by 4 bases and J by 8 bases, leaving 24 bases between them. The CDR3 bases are TGTGCCAGCAGCGCCGGGACCGCGGTGGTCGAAGGGGGCTACACCTTC. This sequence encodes CASSAGTAVVEGGYTF.

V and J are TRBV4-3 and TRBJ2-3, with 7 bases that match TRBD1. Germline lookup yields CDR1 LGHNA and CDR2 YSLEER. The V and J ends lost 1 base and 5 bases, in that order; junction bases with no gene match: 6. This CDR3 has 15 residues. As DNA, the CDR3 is TGCGCCAGCAGCCAAGGTACAGGGGTGGTAGATACGCAGTATTTT. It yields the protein CASSQGTGVVDTQYF.

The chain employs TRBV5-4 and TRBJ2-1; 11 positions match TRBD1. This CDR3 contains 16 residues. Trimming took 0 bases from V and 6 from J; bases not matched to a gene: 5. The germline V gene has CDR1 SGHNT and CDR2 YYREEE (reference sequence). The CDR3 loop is CASSLDRTGGSNEQFF. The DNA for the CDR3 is TGTGCCAGCAGCTTGGATAGGACAGGGGGCTCCAATGAGCAGTTCTTC.

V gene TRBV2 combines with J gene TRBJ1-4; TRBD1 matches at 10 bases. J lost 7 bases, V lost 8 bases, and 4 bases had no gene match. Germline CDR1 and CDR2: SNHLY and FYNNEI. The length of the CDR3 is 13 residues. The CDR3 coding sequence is TGTGCCAGCGCGACAGGGGGCAGTGAAAAACTGTTTTTT. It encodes CASATGGSEKLFF.